This T cell receptor beta chain was sequenced during a study of radiation and T cells in renal cell carcinoma. The time point here: blood 2 weeks post-SBRT. This sample's treatment: 15 Gy SBRT to primary tumor, nephrectomy 4 weeks later. Profiled with immunoSEQ multiplex PCR; TCRdb holds only in-frame clones, not every one. The sample records roughly 140,000 clones, roughly 89% being singletons. In germline, CDR1 is SGHVS, CDR2 FNYEAQ. Deletions cut 1 base from V and 2 bases from J, with 6 bases between. This CDR3 region has 15 residues. The source was blood, collected from a patient whose treatment included radiotherapy and nephrectomy. The sequence derives from a woman between 45 and 60 years old with renal cell carcinoma. V usage is TRBV7-6 and J usage is TRBJ2-6; D ambiguous. The chain's CDR3 is CASSLVGPGANVLTF. The CDR3, as DNA: TGTGCCAGCAGCTTAGTAGGCCCTGGGGCCAACGTCCTGACTTTC.